The 8 T cell receptor beta chains in this list originate from one sample, sequenced in a study of beta chain features in type 1 diabetes. Sequencing targeted expressed TCRB transcripts, as all isolated RNA had been reverse transcribed. Some clones are missing from TCRdb's copy, which holds only in-frame ones; the method was immunoSEQ multiplex PCR. This table has some 230,000 clones, 9% to 10% appearing once. The sequencing sample was made of naive CD4+ T cells from blood. The receptors derive from a young woman in good health.

This clone was observed a handful of times. The genes are TRBV2 and TRBJ2-5; TRBD2 is a possible D gene (6 bases). The ends were cut back, 0 bases at V and 7 bases at J, with 15 bases in the middle. The CDR3 sequence is 15 residues long. Germline values: CDR1 SNHLY, CDR2 FYNNEI. This CDR3 reads CASSEALGGFSTQYF. CDR3 in DNA: TGTGCCAGCAGTGAAGCGCTTGGGGGGTTTTCGACCCAGTACTTC.

This clone turned up a few times. The V call is TRBV7-3, the J call TRBJ1-6, with TRBD1 as a possible D gene (5 bases). The CDR3 loop spans 16 amino acids. Germline values: CDR1 SGHTA, CDR2 FQGTGA. Between the trimmed V and J ends, which lost 5 bases and 0 bases, there was a span of 11 bases. The CDR3 nucleotides are TGTGCCAGCAGCCTACGGGGGGGCTCCTATAATTCACCCCTCCACTTT. Protein sequence: CASSLRGGSYNSPLHF.

The chain links TRBV27 to TRBJ2-7; D is possibly TRBD1 (5 bases). The CDR3 extends over 15 amino acids. From germline, CDR1 is MNHEY and CDR2 SMNVEV (reference sequence). The V and J ends lost 2 bases and 2 bases respectively, with 13 bases between them. This CDR3 reads CASSLRSGLTYEQYF. CDR3 in DNA: TGTGCCAGCAGTTTACGATCAGGGTTGACCTACGAGCAGTACTTC.

The chain links TRBV5-1 to TRBJ1-2; no reliable D call. Germline CDR1 is SGHRS and CDR2 is YFSETQ. Deletions cut 4 bases from V and 3 bases from J, with 10 bases between. The CDR3 consists of 13 residues. As DNA, the CDR3 is TGCGCCAGCAGCATAGAACTACACTATGGCTACACCTTC. Translating gives CASSIELHYGYTF.

This clone was observed a few times. CDR3 bases: TGTGCCAGCAGCTTAGTTGGACCAGCGGGAGCTCCGCACGAGCAGTACTTC. Translating gives CASSLVGPAGAPHEQYF. V usage is TRBV7-9 and J usage is TRBJ2-7; 8 positions match TRBD2. The CDR3 is 17 residues long. Losses at the gene ends were 1 base for V and 5 bases for J; bases not matched to a gene: 13. Germline loops: CDR1 SEHNR, CDR2 FQNEAQ (reference sequence). Full variable domain (remainder filled in from reference TRBV7-9 and TRBJ2-7): DTGVSQNPRHKITKRGQNVTFRCDPISEHNRLYWYRQTLGQGPEFLTYFQNEAQLEKSRLLSDRFSAERPKGSFSTLEIQRTEQGDSAMYLCASSLVGPAGAPHEQYFGPGTRLTVT.

The V and J genes are TRBV30 and TRBJ1-1; D perhaps matches TRBD1 (6 bases). The V and J ends lost 3 bases and 5 bases respectively, with 19 bases between them. This CDR3 region has 15 residues. The germline gives CDR1 GTSNPN, CDR2 SVGIG (reference sequence). CDR3 DNA: TGTGCCTGGAGCAGAGCGGCAGGGGCGGAGACTGAAGCTTTCTTT. It encodes CAWSRAAGAETEAFF. The full variable domain, in which reference TRBV30 and TRBJ1-1 provide the parts outside the CDR3, is SQTIHQWPATLVQPVGSPLSLECTVEGTSNPNLYWYRQAAGRGLQLLFYSVGIGQISSEVPQNLSASRPQDRQFILSSKKLLLSDSGFYLCAWSRAAGAETEAFFGQGTRLTVV.

In this sample, this clone turned up a few times. V usage is TRBV27 and J usage is TRBJ2-1; 7 bases map to TRBD2. V was pared by 8 bases and J by 9 bases, with 10 bases of the junction left unmatched. This CDR3 spans 13 amino acids. From germline, CDR1 is MNHEY and CDR2 SMNVEV (reference sequence). CDR3 protein: CASSRAGEGEQFF. The CDR3 DNA sequence: TGTGCCAGCTCTAGGGCGGGAGAAGGTGAGCAGTTCTTC.

The sample holds a few counts of this clone. V and J are TRBV19 and TRBJ2-6; 8 positions agree with TRBD1. Germline V CDR1 and CDR2: LNHDA, SQIVND (reference sequence). CDR3 length: 18 amino acids. Trimming removed 4 bases from V and 1 base from J; junction bases left unmatched: 9. The CDR3 DNA sequence: TGTGCCAGTAGTACTATAGACAGGGGTCGTTCTGGGGCCAACGTCCTGACTTTC. Its protein product is CASSTIDRGRSGANVLTF.